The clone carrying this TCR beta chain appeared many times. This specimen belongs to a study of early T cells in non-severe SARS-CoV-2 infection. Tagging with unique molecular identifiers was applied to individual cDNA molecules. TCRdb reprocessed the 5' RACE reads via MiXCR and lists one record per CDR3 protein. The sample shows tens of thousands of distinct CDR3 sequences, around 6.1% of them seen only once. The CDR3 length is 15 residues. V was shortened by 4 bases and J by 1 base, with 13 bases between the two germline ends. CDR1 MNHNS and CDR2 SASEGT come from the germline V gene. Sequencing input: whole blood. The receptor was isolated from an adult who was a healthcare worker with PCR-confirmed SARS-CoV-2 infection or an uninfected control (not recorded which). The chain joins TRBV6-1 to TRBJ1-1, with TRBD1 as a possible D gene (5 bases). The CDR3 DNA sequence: TGTGCCAGCAGTGGGGGGTTGGTGTCGAACACTGAAGCTTTCTTT. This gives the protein CASSGGLVSNTEAFF.